The clone carrying this T cell receptor (beta chain) was seen more than once but under ten times. These data come from a study of T cells after yellow fever vaccination. For the study at large: In the case of low-cell-number fractions, SMART-Seq v4 Ultra Low Input was used for preparation.

Making TCR cDNA involved 5'RACE template switching, which added UMIs and a universal primer site. TCRdb reprocessed the 5' RACE reads via MiXCR and lists one record per CDR3 protein. Counted here are some 80,000 distinct CDR3 sequences, 10% to 15% occurring once; the ten biggest clones make up around 23%. CDR1 and CDR2 from the germline V gene are SGHVS and FNYEAQ. The V end lost 4 bases, the J end lost 0 bases, and 10 bases lay between the germline ends. The CDR3 length is 15 residues. Points from the study as a whole: Most clones from primary vaccination were detected again post-booster (approximately 97% CD4, about 88% CD8).

The rearrangement joins TRBV7-6 to TRBJ1-5, with D unclear. The sample in question was CD8+ T cells not binding an NS4B(214-222) dextramer, sorted from PBMCs, obtained approximately 22 days after the first yellow fever vaccination. The receptor was derived from a young man who received the YFV17D yellow fever vaccine. The CDR3: CASSSFPTSNQPQHF. CDR3 DNA sequence: TGTGCCAGCAGCTCCTTCCCAACTAGCAATCAGCCCCAGCATTTT.